The source of this TCR beta chain is a study of regulatory T cells in long-lasting Graves disease. About the study: Antithyroid drugs had been given to newly diagnosed Graves' patients for under 3 months.

Between the trimmed V and J ends, which lost 6 bases and 7 bases, there was a span of 15 bases. This CDR3 contains 13 residues. Germline assignment: CDR1 SEHNR and CDR2 FQNEAQ (reference sequence). With iRepertoire HTBI primers and Arm-PCR of CDR3 regions, TCR beta libraries were built. A single record per CDR3 protein comes from TCRdb applying MiXCR to the multiplex PCR reads. In the table there are under 300,000 distinct CDR3 sequences, around 19% of which are singletons. This clonotype was found a few times. The time point: newly diagnosed GD, antithyroid drugs for less than 3 months. From PBMCs, RNA was extracted and then used to make the TCR library. The sample also formed part of further work on T cells in Graves' hyperthyroidism and ophthalmopathy.

The sequencing used peripheral blood mononuclear cells (PBMCs), collected at new diagnosis, from a patient treated with antithyroid drugs. The gene calls are TRBV7-9 and TRBJ1-2, with D uncertain. The clonotype was recovered from a woman in her twenties or thirties with Graves disease. CDR3 amino acids: CASSYDPAGGYTF. As DNA, the CDR3 is TGTGCCAGCAGTTACGACCCCGCGGGTGGCTACACCTTC.